A selection of T cell receptor beta chains follows, all from one sample in a study of sequential checkpoint blockade in melanoma. Assay: immunoSEQ multiplex PCR; the TCRdb copy retains only in-frame clones and omits some. The repertoire has under 15,000 clones, about four fifths of them found once; the top ten carry 6% to 8%. The sample in question was CD8+ T cells sorted from blood (inferred from file names), obtained from a patient given nivolumab and ipilimumab in sequence. Receptors were obtained from a human donor with melanoma. CDR3s include the opening cysteine and the closing phenylalanine or tryptophan. D genes are given only for firm matches. Rows give clone size only sometimes, using once, few, many, or a class for an expanded clone.

15 TRBD1 TRBJ2-3 - TRBV28 TGTGCCAGCAGTCCAGGGACAGGGGTCCGGGATACGCAGTATTTT CASSPGTGVRDTQYF
17 TRBD2 TRBJ2-2 - TRBV7-9 TGTGCCAGCAGCTCCGACGGACTAGCGGGAGTCTTCGGGGAGCTGTTTTTT CASSSDGLAGVFGELFF
13 - TRBJ1-1 - TRBV2 TGTGCCAGCTTGGACACCTTGGAAGCTGAAGCTTTCTTT CASLDTLEAEAFF
15 TRBD1 TRBJ1-5 - TRBV27 TGTGCCAGCAGTTTATCGTTCCAGGGGGGTCAGCCCCAGCATTTT CASSLSFQGGQPQHF
17 - TRBJ1-6 - TRBV7-8 TGTGCCAGCAGCTCGACAGGCGATCCTTTCGATAATTCACCCCTCCACTTT CASSSTGDPFDNSPLHF
15 TRBD2 TRBJ2-5 - TRBV27 TGTGCCAGCAGTTTTGTAGCGGGGGCACAAGAGACCCAGTACTTC CASSFVAGAQETQYF
13 - TRBJ2-7 - TRBV29-1 TGCAGCGTCTTGACAGCCAATACCTACGAGCAGTACTTC CSVLTANTYEQYF
17 TRBD2 TRBJ2-1 - TRBV27 TGTGCCAGCAGGGGACTAGCGGGCCTCCTGGGAGGGGATGAGCAGTTCTTC CASRGLAGLLGGDEQFF
15 - TRBJ2-1 - TRBV19 TGTGCCAGTAGTATGGTACTTTACTCCTACAATGAGCAGTTCTTC CASSMVLYSYNEQFF
16 - TRBJ1-3 few TRBV6-1 TGTGCCAGCAGTGAAGAGGAGGGGAGCTCTGGAAACACCATATATTTT CASSEEEGSSGNTIYF
15 - TRBJ2-7 - TRBV5-1 TGCGCCAGCAGCTTGGCGGCAGGTCCGGCCTACGAGCAGTACTTC CASSLAAGPAYEQYF
12 TRBD1 TRBJ2-5 - TRBV27 TGTGCCAGCCGGACAGGGTGGGAGACCCAGTACTTC CASRTGWETQYF
15 TRBD1 TRBJ2-7 - TRBV5-6 TGTGCCAGCAGCTCGATTAGACGGGACAGCTACGAGCAGTACTTC CASSSIRRDSYEQYF
14 - TRBJ2-3 - TRBV28 TGTGCCAGCAGTTGGCAGGGAAACACAGATACGCAGTATTTT CASSWQGNTDTQYF
15 - TRBJ1-1 once TRBV4-1 TGCGCCAGCAGCCCCTACGGCGGGGGTAACACTGAAGCTTTCTTT CASSPYGGGNTEAFF